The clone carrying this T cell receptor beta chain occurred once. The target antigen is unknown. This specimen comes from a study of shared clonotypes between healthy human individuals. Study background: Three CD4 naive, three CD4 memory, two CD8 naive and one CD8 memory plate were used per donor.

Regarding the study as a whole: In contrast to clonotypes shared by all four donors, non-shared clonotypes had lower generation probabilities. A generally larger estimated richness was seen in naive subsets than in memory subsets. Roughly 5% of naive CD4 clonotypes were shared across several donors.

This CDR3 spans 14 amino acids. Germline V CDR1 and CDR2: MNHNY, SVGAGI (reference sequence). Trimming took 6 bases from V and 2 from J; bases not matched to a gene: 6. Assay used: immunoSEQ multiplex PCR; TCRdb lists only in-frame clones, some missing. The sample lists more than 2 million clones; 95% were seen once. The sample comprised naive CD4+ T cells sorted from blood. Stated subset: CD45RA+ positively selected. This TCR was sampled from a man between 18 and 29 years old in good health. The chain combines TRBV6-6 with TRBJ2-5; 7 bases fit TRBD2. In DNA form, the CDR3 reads TGTGCCAGCAGGGTCGGACTAGGTCAAGAGACCCAGTACTTC. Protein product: CASRVGLGQETQYF.